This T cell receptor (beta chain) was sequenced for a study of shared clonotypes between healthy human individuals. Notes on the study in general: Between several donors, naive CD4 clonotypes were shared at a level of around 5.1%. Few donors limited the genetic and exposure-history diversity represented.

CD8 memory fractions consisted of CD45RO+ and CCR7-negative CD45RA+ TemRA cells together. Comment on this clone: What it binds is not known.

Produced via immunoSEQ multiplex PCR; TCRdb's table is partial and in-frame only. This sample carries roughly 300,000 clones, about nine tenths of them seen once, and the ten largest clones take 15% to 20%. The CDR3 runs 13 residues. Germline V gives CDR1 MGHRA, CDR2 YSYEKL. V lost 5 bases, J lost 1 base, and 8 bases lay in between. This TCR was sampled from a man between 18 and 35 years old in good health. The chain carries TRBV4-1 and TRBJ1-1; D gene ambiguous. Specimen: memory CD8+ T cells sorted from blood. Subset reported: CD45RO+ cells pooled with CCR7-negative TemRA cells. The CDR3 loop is CASSELTNTEAFF. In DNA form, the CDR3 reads TGCGCCAGCAGCGAACTCACGAACACTGAAGCTTTCTTT.